One sample yielded the 15 T cell receptor beta chains listed below, sequenced in a study of cytomegalovirus exposure and HLA in healthy donors (dated by TCRdb to about 2017). Preparation of the library involved the immunoSEQ multiplex PCR assay. For the multiplex PCR, a mixture combining 60 forward primers for TCR Vbeta segments and 13 reverse primers for TCR Jbeta segments was used. Not all clones reach the TCRdb copy of this immuneACCESS table, which keeps in-frame sequences only. Checked studies attribute under half of the gap to unresolved V genes and leave the rest unexplained. The sample includes around 180,000 clones, with less than 80% observed a single time. The ten largest clonotypes hold more than 0.55% of the sample. Sequences were obtained from PBMCs. The origin of the receptors is a woman aged 40 to 50 in good health and CMV-seronegative.

V usage is TRBV19 and J usage is TRBJ1-3, with D tentatively TRBD1 (5 bases). Between the trimmed V and J ends, which lost 2 bases and 4 bases, there was a span of 12 bases. CDR1 is LNHDA, CDR2 SQIVND, per germline (reference sequence). CDR3 length equals 15 residues. The CDR3 sequence: CASSIPQGRGNTIYF. CDR3 bases: TGTGCCAGTAGTATACCGCAGGGTAGAGGAAACACCATATATTTT.

V is TRBV5-1 and J is TRBJ1-2, with 7 bases lining up with TRBD1. V dropped 1 base and J dropped 5; count of bases not matched to a gene: 2. The CDR3 has 13 residues. Germline CDR1 SGHRS, CDR2 YFSETQ. CDR3 region: CASSLKQGYGYTF. In nucleotides, the CDR3 is TGCGCCAGCAGCTTGAAACAGGGGTATGGCTACACCTTC.

The gene calls are TRBV7-2 and TRBJ2-3, with 11 positions matching TRBD2. This CDR3 has 17 residues. V was clipped by 0 bases and J by 6 bases; unmatched bases: 8. Germline CDR1 reads SGHTA; CDR2 reads FQGNSA. The CDR3 loop is CASSLALAGGPKDTQYF. The CDR3 coding sequence is TGTGCCAGCAGCTTAGCATTAGCGGGAGGGCCTAAGGATACGCAGTATTTT.

This clone appeared a few times. The CDR3 sequence: CASSWDRGEAFF. CDR3 bases: TGCGCCAGCAGCTGGGACAGGGGAGAAGCTTTCTTT. The V call is TRBV5-1, the J call TRBJ1-1, with 10 positions matching TRBD1. With V trimmed by 3 bases and J by 8 bases, 1 base remained unmatched. CDR3 size: 12 residues. Germline-derived CDR1 and CDR2 are SGHRS and YFSETQ.

This clone was found a few times. The gene calls are TRBV10-3 and TRBJ2-1; 8 bases agree with TRBD2. CDR3 size: 16 residues. Germline CDR1 reads ENHRY; CDR2 reads SYGVKD. After removal of 0 bases from V and 7 bases from J, the junction contained 8 bases not matched to a gene. The CDR3 nucleotides read TGTGCCATCAGTGAGTCGACTAGCGCCGCGAAAAATGAGCAGTTCTTC. Protein product: CAISESTSAAKNEQFF.

The chain links TRBV14 to TRBJ1-1; 7 nucleotides agree with TRBD1. The CDR3 covers 19 residues. In germline, CDR1 is SGHDN, CDR2 FVKESK. With V trimmed by 1 base and J by 0 bases, 14 bases remained unmatched. The CDR3 protein is CASSQGIPGTVIMNTEAFF. The CDR3 DNA is TGTGCCAGCAGCCAAGGAATCCCCGGGACAGTGATCATGAACACTGAAGCTTTCTTT. Drawing the rest from reference TRBV14 and TRBJ1-1, the complete variable domain is EAGVTQFPSHSVIEKGQTVTLRCDPISGHDNLYWYRRVMGKEIKFLLHFVKESKQDESGMPNNRFLAERTGGTYSTLKVQPAELEDSGVYFCASSQGIPGTVIMNTEAFFGQGTRLTVV.

CDR3 nucleotide sequence: TGTGCCAGCAGTTTACTAGCGGGGGGGGGCCAAGAGACCCAGTACTTC. It specifies CASSLLAGGGQETQYF. The chain employs TRBV2 and TRBJ2-5; the match to TRBD2 covers 13 bases. The CDR3 is made up of 16 amino acids. CDR1 SNHLY and CDR2 FYNNEI come from the germline V gene. With V trimmed by 5 bases and J by 1 base, 4 bases remained unmatched.

This clone was seen a few times. The gene calls are TRBV7-8 and TRBJ2-7, with unresolved D. This CDR3 has 18 residues. Germline CDR1 is SGHVS and CDR2 is FQNEAQ. Trimming cost V 4 bases and J 0 bases, with 22 bases left between them. CDR3 nucleotide sequence: TGTGCCAGCAGCTCGAACCGATTTAAGCAGCGTCGCTCCTACGAGCAGTACTTC. Protein sequence: CASSSNRFKQRRSYEQYF.

This clone was observed once. This chain connects TRBV11-2 to TRBJ1-2, with D possibly being TRBD1 (5 bases). The CDR3 is 18 residues long. Germline CDR1 reads SGHAT; CDR2 reads FQNNGV. V was shortened by 0 bases and J by 2 bases, with 19 bases between the two germline ends. The CDR3, as DNA: TGTGCCAGCAGCTTAGAGGGGCAGGGCCCTCCCCTGAACTATGGCTACACCTTC. This translates into CASSLEGQGPPLNYGYTF. The full variable domain, completed using reference TRBV11-2 and TRBJ1-2, is EAGVAQSPRYKIIEKRQSVAFWCNPISGHATLYWYQQILGQGPKLLIQFQNNGVVDDSQLPKDRFSAERLKGVDSTLKIQPAKLEDSAVYLCASSLEGQGPPLNYGYTFGSGTRLTVV.

This clone is medium-sized by share. The chain recombines TRBV5-6 with TRBJ1-6; D perhaps matches TRBD1 (6 bases). This CDR3 region has 15 residues. Germline V gene sequence: CDR1 SGHDT, CDR2 YYEEEE. V lost 3 bases and J 13 bases, leaving 20 bases between the germline ends. Here the CDR3 reads CASSSDRDTGLPLHF. CDR3 nucleotide sequence: TGTGCCAGCAGCTCCGACCGGGACACAGGCTTGCCCCTCCACTTT.

This chain uses TRBV19 with TRBJ1-1; a weak D match, TRBD1 (6 bases). Trimming stripped 1 base from V and 5 bases from J, with 17 bases between. CDR1 is LNHDA, CDR2 SQIVND, per germline (reference sequence). The CDR3 runs 16 residues. CDR3 sequence (DNA): TGTGCCAGTAGTATAGCCCAGGGGCGTGTGGGTACTGAAGCTTTCTTT. It is translated as CASSIAQGRVGTEAFF.

The chain joins TRBV11-1 to TRBJ2-7; 10 bases match TRBD1. The CDR3 runs to 14 residues. CDR1 SGHAT and CDR2 FQDESV come from the germline V gene (reference sequence). J was trimmed by 3 bases and V by 6 bases; bases with no gene match: 5. The CDR3 sequence is CASRRDRGVYEQYF. DNA of the CDR3: TGTGCCAGCAGACGGGACAGGGGAGTCTACGAGCAGTACTTC.

The gene calls are TRBV19 and TRBJ2-5; perhaps TRBD1 as D (5 bases). Trimming took off 8 bases at V and 0 bases at J, with 16 bases between the two ends. CDR1 is LNHDA and CDR2 is SQIVND in the germline V gene (reference sequence). This CDR3 contains 15 residues. Written as DNA, the CDR3 is TGTGCCAGTGGGCCGGGCCCAGGGTACCAAGAGACCCAGTACTTC. This sequence encodes CASGPGPGYQETQYF. The full variable domain, with the rest looked up from reference TRBV19 and TRBJ2-5, is DGGITQSPKYLFRKEGQNVTLSCEQNLNHDAMYWYRQDPGQGLRLIYYSQIVNDFQKGDIAEGYSVSREKKESFPLTVTSAQKNPTAFYLCASGPGPGYQETQYFGPGTRLLVL.

The chain is built from TRBV29-1 and TRBJ1-1; 8 bases line up with TRBD1. The germline gives CDR1 SQVTM, CDR2 ANQGSEA. V was pared by 3 bases and J by 10 bases, with 7 bases of the junction left unmatched. CDR3 length equals 12 residues. CDR3 bases: TGCAGCGTTGAGCCCCCTACAGGGGGAGCTTTCTTT. Its translation: CSVEPPTGGAFF.

This chain links TRBV5-6 with TRBJ2-1; tentatively, D is TRBD2 (6 bases). The V and J ends lost 2 bases and 6 bases respectively, with 18 bases between them. CDR1 SGHDT and CDR2 YYEEEE come from the germline V gene. This CDR3 is built from 16 residues. CDR3 in amino acids: CASSLLFRGGSNEQFF. The CDR3 DNA follows: TGTGCCAGCAGCTTATTGTTTAGAGGAGGGTCCAATGAGCAGTTCTTC.